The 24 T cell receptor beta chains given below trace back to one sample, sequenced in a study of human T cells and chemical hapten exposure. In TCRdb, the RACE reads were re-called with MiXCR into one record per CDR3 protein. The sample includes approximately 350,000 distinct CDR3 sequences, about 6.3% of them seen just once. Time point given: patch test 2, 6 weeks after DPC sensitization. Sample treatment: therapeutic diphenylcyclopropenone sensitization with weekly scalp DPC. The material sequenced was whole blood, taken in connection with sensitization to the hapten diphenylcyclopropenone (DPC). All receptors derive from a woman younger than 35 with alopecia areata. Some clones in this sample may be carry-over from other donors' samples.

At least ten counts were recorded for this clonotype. The CDR3 sequence: CSVRQSNEKLFF. The CDR3 DNA sequence: TGCAGTGTCCGACAGAGTAATGAAAAACTGTTTTTT. V usage is TRBV20-1 and J usage is TRBJ1-4; a possible D gene is TRBD1 (5 bases). CDR1 is DFQATT, CDR2 SNEGSKA, per germline (reference sequence). The CDR3 is 12 residues long. V lost 7 bases, J lost 4 bases, and 10 bases lay in between.

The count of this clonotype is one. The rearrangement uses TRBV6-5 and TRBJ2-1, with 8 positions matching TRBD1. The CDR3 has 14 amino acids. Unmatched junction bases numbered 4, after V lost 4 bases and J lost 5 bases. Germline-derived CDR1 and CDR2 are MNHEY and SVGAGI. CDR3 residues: CASSWTGKDNEQFF. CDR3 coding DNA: TGTGCCAGCAGTTGGACAGGGAAGGACAATGAGCAGTTCTTC.

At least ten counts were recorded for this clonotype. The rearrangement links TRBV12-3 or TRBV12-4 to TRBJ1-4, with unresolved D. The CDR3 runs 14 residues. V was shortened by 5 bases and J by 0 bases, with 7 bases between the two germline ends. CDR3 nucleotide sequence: TGTGCCAGCAGTCCAGAGACAACTAATGAAAAACTGTTTTTT. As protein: CASSPETTNEKLFF.

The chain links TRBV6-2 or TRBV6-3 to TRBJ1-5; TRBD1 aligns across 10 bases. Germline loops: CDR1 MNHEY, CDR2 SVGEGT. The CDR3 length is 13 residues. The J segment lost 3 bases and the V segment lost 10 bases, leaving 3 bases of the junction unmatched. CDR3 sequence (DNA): TGTGCCACGGGACAGGGGATCAATCAGCCCCAGCATTTT. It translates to CATGQGINQPQHF.

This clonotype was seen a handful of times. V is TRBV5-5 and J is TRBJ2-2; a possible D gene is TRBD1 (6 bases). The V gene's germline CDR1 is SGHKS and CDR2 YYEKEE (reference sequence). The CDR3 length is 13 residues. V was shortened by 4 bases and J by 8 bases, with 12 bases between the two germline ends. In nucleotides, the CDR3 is TGTGCCAGCAGCCGGGACATCGAGGGGGAGCTGTTTTTT. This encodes CASSRDIEGELFF.

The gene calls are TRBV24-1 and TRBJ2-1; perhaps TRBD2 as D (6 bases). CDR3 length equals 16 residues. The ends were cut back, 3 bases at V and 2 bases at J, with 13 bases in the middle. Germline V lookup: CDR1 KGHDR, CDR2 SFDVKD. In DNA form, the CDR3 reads TGTGCCACCAGTGATCCCCGGGACTCCCCCTACAATGAGCAGTTCTTC. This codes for CATSDPRDSPYNEQFF.

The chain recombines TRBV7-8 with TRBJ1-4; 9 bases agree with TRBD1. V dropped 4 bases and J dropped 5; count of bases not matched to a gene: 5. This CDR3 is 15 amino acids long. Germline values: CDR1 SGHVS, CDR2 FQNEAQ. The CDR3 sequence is CASSWTGTGNEKLFF. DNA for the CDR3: TGTGCCAGCAGCTGGACCGGGACAGGGAATGAAAAACTGTTTTTT.

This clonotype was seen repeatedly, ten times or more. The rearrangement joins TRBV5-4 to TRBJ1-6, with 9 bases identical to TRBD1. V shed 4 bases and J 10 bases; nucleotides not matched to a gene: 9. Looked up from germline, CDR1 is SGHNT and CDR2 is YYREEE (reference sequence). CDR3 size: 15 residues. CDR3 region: CASSAGTGRNSPLHF. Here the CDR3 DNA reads TGTGCCAGCAGCGCCGGGACAGGGAGAAACTCACCCCTCCACTTT.

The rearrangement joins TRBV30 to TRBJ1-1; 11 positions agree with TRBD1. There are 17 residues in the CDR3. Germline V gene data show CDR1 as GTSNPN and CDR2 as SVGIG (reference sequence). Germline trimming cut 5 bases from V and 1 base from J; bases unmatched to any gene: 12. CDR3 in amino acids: CAWDVLRTGGQNTEAFF. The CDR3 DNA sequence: TGTGCCTGGGACGTCCTTCGGACAGGGGGCCAGAACACTGAAGCTTTCTTT.

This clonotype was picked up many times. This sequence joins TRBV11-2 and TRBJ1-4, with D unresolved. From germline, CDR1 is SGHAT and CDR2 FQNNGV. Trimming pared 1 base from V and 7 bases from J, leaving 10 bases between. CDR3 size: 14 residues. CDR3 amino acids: CASSLGSTREKLFF. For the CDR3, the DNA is TGTGCCAGCAGCTTAGGCTCCACTCGTGAAAAACTGTTTTTT.

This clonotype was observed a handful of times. The CDR3, as DNA: TGTGCCAGCAGCAGGATAAACAGGCGCTCTGGAAACACCATATATTTT. This codes for CASSRINRRSGNTIYF. V gene TRBV12-3 or TRBV12-4 combines with J gene TRBJ1-3; D might be TRBD1 (5 bases). V gave up 6 bases and J gave up 0 bases, with 15 bases separating them. This CDR3 region has 16 residues.

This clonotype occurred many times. The CDR3 reads CAITGTLGTEAFF. The CDR3 DNA follows: TGTGCCATCACCGGGACACTGGGCACTGAAGCTTTCTTT. The V call is TRBV10-3, the J call TRBJ1-1; tentatively, D is TRBD1 (6 bases). The germline V and J ends were trimmed by 7 bases and 4 bases, with 13 bases remaining between them. Germline V gene data show CDR1 as ENHRY and CDR2 as SYGVKD. This CDR3 has 13 amino acids.

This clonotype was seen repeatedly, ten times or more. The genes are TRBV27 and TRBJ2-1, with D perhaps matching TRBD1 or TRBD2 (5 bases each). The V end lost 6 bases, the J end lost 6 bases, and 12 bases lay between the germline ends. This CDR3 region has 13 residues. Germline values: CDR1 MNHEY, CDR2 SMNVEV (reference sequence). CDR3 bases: TGTGCCAGCAGCGAGGGGTCCGTCAATGAGCAGTTCTTC. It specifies CASSEGSVNEQFF.

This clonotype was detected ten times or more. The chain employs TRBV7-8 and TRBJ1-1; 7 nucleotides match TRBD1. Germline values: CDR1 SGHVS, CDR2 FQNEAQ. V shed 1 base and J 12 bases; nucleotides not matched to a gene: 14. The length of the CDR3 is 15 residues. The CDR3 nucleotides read TGTGCCAGCAGCTTAGGGGACAGTCGCTATCGTAGGACTTTCTTT. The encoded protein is CASSLGDSRYRRTFF. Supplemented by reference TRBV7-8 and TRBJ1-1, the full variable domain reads GAGVSQSPRYKVAKRGQDVALRCDPISGHVSLFWYQQALGQGPEFLTYFQNEAQLDKSGLPSDRFFAERPEGSVSTLKIQRTQQEDSAVYLCASSLGDSRYRRTFFGQGTRLTVV.

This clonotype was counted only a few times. CDR3 residues: CASSYSKLETQYF. The CDR3 nucleotides read TGTGCCAGCAGTTACTCGAAATTGGAGACCCAGTACTTC. V is TRBV6-5 and J is TRBJ2-5; D call uncertain. Germline V CDR1 and CDR2: MNHEY, SVGAGI. The CDR3 contains 13 residues. Trimming removed 0 bases from V and 5 bases from J, with 7 bases in between.

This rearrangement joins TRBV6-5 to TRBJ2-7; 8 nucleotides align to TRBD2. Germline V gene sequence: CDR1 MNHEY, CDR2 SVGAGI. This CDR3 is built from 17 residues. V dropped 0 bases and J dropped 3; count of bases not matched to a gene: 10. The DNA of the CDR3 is TGTGCCAGCAGTTACTCGTTCCCCCGGGGGGGTTTCTACGAGCAGTACTTC. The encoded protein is CASSYSFPRGGFYEQYF.

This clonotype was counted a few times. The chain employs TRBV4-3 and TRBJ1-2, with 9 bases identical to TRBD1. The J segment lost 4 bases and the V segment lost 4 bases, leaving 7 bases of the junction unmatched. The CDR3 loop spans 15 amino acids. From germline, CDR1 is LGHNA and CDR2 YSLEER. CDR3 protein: CASSPDRGNSYGYTF. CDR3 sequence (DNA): TGCGCCAGCAGCCCCGACAGGGGGAATAGCTATGGCTACACCTTC.

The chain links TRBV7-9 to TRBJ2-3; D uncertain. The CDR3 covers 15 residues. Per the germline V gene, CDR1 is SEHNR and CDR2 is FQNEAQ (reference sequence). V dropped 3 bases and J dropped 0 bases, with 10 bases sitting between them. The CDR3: CASSFGRISTDTQYF. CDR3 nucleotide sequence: TGTGCCAGCAGCTTCGGTCGAATTAGCACAGATACGCAGTATTTT. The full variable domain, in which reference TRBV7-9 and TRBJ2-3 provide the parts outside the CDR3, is DTGVSQNPRHKITKRGQNVTFRCDPISEHNRLYWYRQTLGQGPEFLTYFQNEAQLEKSRLLSDRFSAERPKGSFSTLEIQRTEQGDSAMYLCASSFGRISTDTQYFGPGTRLTVL.

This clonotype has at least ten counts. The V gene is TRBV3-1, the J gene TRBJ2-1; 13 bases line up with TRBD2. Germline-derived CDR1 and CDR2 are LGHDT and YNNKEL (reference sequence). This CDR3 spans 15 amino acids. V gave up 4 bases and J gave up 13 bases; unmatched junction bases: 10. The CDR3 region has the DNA TGTGCCAGCAGCCCTGGACTAGCGGGGGTTCCATCTCAGTTCTTC. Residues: CASSPGLAGVPSQFF.

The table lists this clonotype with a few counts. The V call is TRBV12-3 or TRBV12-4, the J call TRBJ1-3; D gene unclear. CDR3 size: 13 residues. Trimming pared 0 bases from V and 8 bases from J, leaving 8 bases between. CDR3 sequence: CASSLAGLYTIYF. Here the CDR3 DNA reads TGTGCCAGCAGTTTAGCGGGCCTCTACACCATATATTTT.

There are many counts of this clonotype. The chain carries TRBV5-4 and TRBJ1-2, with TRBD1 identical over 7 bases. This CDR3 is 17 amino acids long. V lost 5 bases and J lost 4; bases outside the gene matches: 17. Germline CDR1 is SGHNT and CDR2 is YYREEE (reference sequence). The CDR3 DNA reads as TGTGCCAGCAGGCGGACCGGGACAGACCCCGCGGGCTATGGCTACACCTTC. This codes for CASRRTGTDPAGYGYTF.

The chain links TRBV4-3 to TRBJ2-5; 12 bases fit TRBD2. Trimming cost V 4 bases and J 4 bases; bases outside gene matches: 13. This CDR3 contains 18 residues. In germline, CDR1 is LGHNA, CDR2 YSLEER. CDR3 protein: CASSRRLAGGSSRETQYF. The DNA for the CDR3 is TGCGCCAGCAGCCGAAGGCTAGCGGGGGGGTCCTCCAGAGAGACCCAGTACTTC.

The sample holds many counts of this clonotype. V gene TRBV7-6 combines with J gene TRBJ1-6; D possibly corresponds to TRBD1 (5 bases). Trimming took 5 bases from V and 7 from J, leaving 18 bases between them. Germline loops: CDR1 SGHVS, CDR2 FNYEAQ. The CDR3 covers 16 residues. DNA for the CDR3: TGTGCCAGCAGCCCCATAGGAGTCCGGGGCAATTCACCCCTCCACTTT. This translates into CASSPIGVRGNSPLHF.

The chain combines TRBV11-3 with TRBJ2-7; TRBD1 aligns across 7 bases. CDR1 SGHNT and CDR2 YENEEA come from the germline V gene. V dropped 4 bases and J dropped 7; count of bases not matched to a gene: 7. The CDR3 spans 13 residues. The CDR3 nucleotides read TGTGCCAGCAGCTCGACAGGGTGGGGAGAGCAGTACTTC. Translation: CASSSTGWGEQYF.